Following are 20 T cell receptor beta chains from one sample sequenced in a study of blood T cell repertoires in COVID-19. The table came from immunoSEQ multiplex PCR; TCRdb's copy has only in-frame clones and leaves some out. This table has 60,000 to 80,000 clones, less than 90% appearing once. The sample taken for sequencing was peripheral blood. Every receptor here comes from a man aged 50 to 60 with COVID-19, enrolled during active disease.

The count of this clone is one. This sequence joins TRBV27 and TRBJ2-3, with 9 bases aligning to TRBD2. Trimming at V came to 4 bases and at J to 2 bases, leaving 16 bases not matched to a gene. This CDR3 is 19 amino acids long. The germline V gene encodes CDR1 MNHEY and CDR2 SMNVEV (reference sequence). The chain's CDR3 is CASSSQRLSLAGYTDTQYF. CDR3 sequence (DNA): TGTGCCAGCAGTTCCCAACGACTATCCCTAGCGGGGTACACAGATACGCAGTATTTT.

This clone was observed a handful of times. The chain joins TRBV3-1 (or the pseudogene TRBV3-2) to TRBJ2-2; D perhaps matches TRBD1 (5 bases). The V gene's germline CDR1 is LGHDT and CDR2 YNNKEL (reference sequence). The CDR3 contains 14 residues. V was trimmed by 1 base and J by 3 bases, leaving 6 bases between them. In DNA, the CDR3 is TGTGCCAGCAGCCAAGGACAGCACACCGGGGAGCTGTTTTTT. The encoded protein is CASSQGQHTGELFF.

The chain has TRBV21-1 and TRBJ2-4; the table names TRBD1, a call not compared with the DNA. TRBV21-1 corresponds to a pseudogene. CDR3 size: 16 residues. CDR3 DNA: TGTGCCAGCAGCAAGGGCTACAGGGTGGCCAAAAACATTCAGTACTTC. It translates to CASSKGYRVAKNIQYF.

The chain recombines TRBV21-1 with TRBJ2-5; the D call in the table, TRBD2, was not verified against the DNA. TRBV21-1 corresponds to a pseudogene. CDR3 size: 18 residues. The CDR3 nucleotides are TGTGCCCGATCCCCCCAGCGGGTACTAGCGGGAGTGGTAGAGACCCAGTACTTC. Encoded protein: CARSPQRVLAGVVETQYF.

The chain joins TRBV5-5 to TRBJ2-3, with 9 nucleotides matching TRBD1. Germline CDR1 is SGHKS and CDR2 is YYEKEE (reference sequence). V lost 4 bases and J lost 1; bases outside the gene matches: 7. The CDR3 extends over 16 amino acids. CDR3 protein: CASSILQGAGTDTQYF. CDR3 nucleotide sequence: TGTGCCAGCAGCATCTTACAGGGGGCTGGCACAGATACGCAGTATTTT.

The CDR3 is CASREATGGGSGNTIYF. The CDR3 region has the DNA TGTGCCAGCAGAGAGGCGACCGGGGGTGGCTCTGGAAACACCATATATTTT. The chain carries TRBV28 and TRBJ1-3; a weak D match, TRBD1 (5 bases). V was clipped by 6 bases and J by 0 bases, with 18 bases between them. This CDR3 comprises 17 residues. Germline CDR1 is MDHEN and CDR2 is SYDVKM.

This sequence joins TRBV9 and TRBJ1-1; no clear D gene. V was pared by 0 bases and J by 4 bases, with 10 bases between. This CDR3 region has 14 residues. The germline V gene has CDR1 SGDLS and CDR2 YYNGEE. CDR3 DNA sequence: TGTGCCAGCAGCGTAGGACATGATCGCACTGAAGCTTTCTTT. The encoded protein is CASSVGHDRTEAFF.

This clone has more than one count but fewer than ten. The chain recombines TRBV12-3 or TRBV12-4 with TRBJ2-7; D is unclear. The V gene lost 1 base and the J gene lost 2 bases, with 6 bases spanning the gap. The CDR3 totals 13 residues. The CDR3 sequence is CASSLGVTYEQYF. The CDR3, as DNA: TGTGCCAGCAGTTTAGGAGTGACCTACGAGCAGTACTTC.

V and J are TRBV30 and TRBJ2-1; 10 nucleotides line up with TRBD2. Trimming at V came to 5 bases and at J to 2 bases, leaving 9 bases not matched to a gene. The CDR3 extends over 16 amino acids. Germline CDR1 and CDR2: GTSNPN and SVGIG (reference sequence). CDR3 region: CAWSTWTSGTYNEQFF. CDR3 nucleotide sequence: TGTGCCTGGTCGACCTGGACTAGCGGAACCTACAATGAGCAGTTCTTC.

The rearrangement uses TRBV30 and TRBJ1-1; D is undetermined. V was cut by 6 bases and J by 1 base, with 12 bases left in between. Germline V gene data show CDR1 as GTSNPN and CDR2 as SVGIG (reference sequence). CDR3 length equals 13 residues. Here the CDR3 reads CACRVRSNTEAFF. CDR3 coding DNA: TGTGCCTGTAGAGTCAGGTCGAACACTGAAGCTTTCTTT.

This clone showed up just a few times. The V call is TRBV19, the J call TRBJ1-2; the match to TRBD1 covers 7 bases. J gave up 5 bases and V 6 bases, and 12 bases lay outside the gene matches. The CDR3 contains 15 residues. Germline CDR1 and CDR2: LNHDA and SQIVND (reference sequence). CDR3 nucleotides: TGTGCCAGTAGGCTCACAGGGGCTTCTCAGTATGGCTACACCTTC. This codes for CASRLTGASQYGYTF.

The table lists this clone with a count of one. CDR3 loop: CASSRGTGADEKLFF. The CDR3 nucleotides are TGTGCCAGCAGCCGGGGGACAGGGGCGGATGAAAAACTGTTTTTT. The genes are TRBV3-1 (or the pseudogene TRBV3-2) and TRBJ1-4; 10 nucleotides line up with TRBD1. This CDR3 region has 15 residues. J was trimmed by 6 bases and V by 4 bases; bases with no gene match: 5. From germline, CDR1 is LGHDT and CDR2 YNNKEL (reference sequence).

V gene TRBV24-1 combines with J gene TRBJ2-2; D uncertain. The CDR3 length is 12 residues. V was pared by 8 bases and J by 3 bases, with 6 bases between. From germline, CDR1 is KGHDR and CDR2 SFDVKD. The CDR3 is CATIGDTGELFF. The CDR3 DNA reads as TGTGCCACCATTGGAGACACCGGGGAGCTGTTTTTT.

This clone was seen once. The V and J genes are TRBV30 and TRBJ1-1; weak D call: TRBD1 (5 bases). There are 13 residues in the CDR3. Per the germline V gene, CDR1 is GTSNPN and CDR2 is SVGIG (reference sequence). Trimming cost V 0 bases and J 3 bases, with 8 bases left between them. The CDR3, as DNA: TGTGCCTGGAGTGTGTGGGGGGACACTGAAGCTTTCTTT. Translating gives CAWSVWGDTEAFF.

This clone was picked up one time. The CDR3 reads CASSPDIDYGYTF. CDR3 sequence (DNA): TGTGCCAGCAGCCCGGACATCGACTATGGCTACACCTTC. The chain is built from TRBV12-3 or TRBV12-4 and TRBJ1-2, with D maybe TRBD1 (5 bases). V lost 6 bases to trimming and J lost 3 bases, with 11 bases between them. CDR3 length equals 13 residues.

The chain couples TRBV7-3 to TRBJ1-1, with 10 bases identical to TRBD1. The junction had 8 bases not matched to a gene; V was cut back by 5 bases and J by 5 bases. CDR3 size: 15 residues. From germline, CDR1 is SGHTA and CDR2 FQGTGA. The CDR3 is CASSRVGTGATEAFF. The CDR3 nucleotides read TGTGCCAGCAGCCGGGTGGGGACAGGGGCAACTGAAGCTTTCTTT.

The rearrangement links TRBV30 to TRBJ2-2; D is possibly TRBD1 (5 bases). Germline CDR1 GTSNPN, CDR2 SVGIG (reference sequence). The CDR3 contains 13 residues. Between the trimmed V and J ends, which lost 6 bases and 3 bases, there was a span of 11 bases. This CDR3 reads CACMDTHTGELFF. In nucleotides, the CDR3 is TGTGCCTGCATGGACACCCACACCGGGGAGCTGTTTTTT.

This chain joins TRBV6-5 and TRBJ2-1, with D tentatively TRBD2 (5 bases). This CDR3 is 14 amino acids long. The V gene lost 2 bases and the J gene lost 6 bases, with 11 bases spanning the gap. Looked up from germline, CDR1 is MNHEY and CDR2 is SVGAGI. CDR3 in amino acids: CASSYTPSSNEQFF. The CDR3 nucleotides read TGTGCCAGCAGTTACACCCCTAGCTCCAATGAGCAGTTCTTC.

The V and J genes are TRBV25-1 and TRBJ2-5, with TRBD1 matching over 9 bases. Germline loops: CDR1 MGHDK, CDR2 SYGVNS. The CDR3 is 14 residues long. The V and J ends lost 3 bases and 5 bases, in that order; junction bases with no gene match: 4. The CDR3 nucleotides are TGTGCCAGCAGTGACCCCGGACAGGGGGAGACCCAGTACTTC. Translation: CASSDPGQGETQYF.

This clone was counted once. The identical CDR3 is also encoded by other nucleotide sequences in the sample. The chain uses TRBV18 and TRBJ1-2; weak D call: TRBD1 (5 bases). Trimming removed 3 bases at V and 5 bases at J, with 10 bases between. In germline, CDR1 is KGHSH, CDR2 LQKENI. The CDR3 loop spans 13 amino acids. The CDR3 region is CASSPDRGYGYTF. CDR3 bases: TGTGCCAGCTCACCGGATAGGGGTTATGGCTACACCTTC.